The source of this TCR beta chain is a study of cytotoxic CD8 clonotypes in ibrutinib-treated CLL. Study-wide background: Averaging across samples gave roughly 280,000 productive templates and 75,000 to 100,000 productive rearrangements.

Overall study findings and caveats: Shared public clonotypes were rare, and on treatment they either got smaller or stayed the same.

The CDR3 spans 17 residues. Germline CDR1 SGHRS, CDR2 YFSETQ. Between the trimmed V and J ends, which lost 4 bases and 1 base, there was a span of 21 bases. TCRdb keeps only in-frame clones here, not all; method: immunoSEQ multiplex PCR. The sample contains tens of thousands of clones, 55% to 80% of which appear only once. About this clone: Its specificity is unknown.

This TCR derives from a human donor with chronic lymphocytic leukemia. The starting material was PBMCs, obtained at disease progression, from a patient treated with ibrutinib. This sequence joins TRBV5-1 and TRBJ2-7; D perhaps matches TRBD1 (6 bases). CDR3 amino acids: CASSPTFQGTQSYEQYF. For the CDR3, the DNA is TGCGCCAGCAGCCCTACTTTCCAGGGGACGCAATCCTACGAGCAGTACTTC.